Shown below are 9 T cell receptor beta chains from a single sample sequenced in a study of T cell clonotyping in hematopoietic cell transplantation. Only in-frame clones appear in the TCRdb table, and some are missing; sequencing was by immunoSEQ multiplex PCR. The repertoire includes 16,000 or so clones, 93% of them detected once, and 1.8% sits in the top ten. The time point is: recipient sample about 28 days before transplant, after cytoreduction. The sample here was peripheral blood mononuclear cells, taken before stem cell transplant. These receptors were obtained from a man younger than 35 with biphenotypic leukemia. Some clones in this sample may be carry-over from other donors' samples.

The V call is TRBV7-2, the J call TRBJ2-5; no definite D call. The CDR3 is made up of 12 amino acids. Germline CDR1 reads SGHTA; CDR2 reads FQGNSA. V was cut by 5 bases and J by 5 bases, with 9 bases left in between. CDR3 sequence (DNA): TGTGCCAGCAGCCCTCCCGTCGAGACCCAGTACTTC. It is translated as CASSPPVETQYF. Looking up the rest from reference TRBV7-2 and TRBJ2-5 gives the full variable domain: GAGVSQSPSNKVTEKGKDVELRCDPISGHTALYWYRQSLGQGLEFLIYFQGNSAPDKSGLPSDRFSAERTGGSVSTLTIQRTQQEDSAVYLCASSPPVETQYFGPGTRLLVL.

This chain connects TRBV6-4 to TRBJ1-2; D may be TRBD1 (5 bases). CDR1 is MRHNA and CDR2 is SNTAGT in the germline V gene. Trimming cost V 5 bases and J 7 bases, with 14 bases left between them. This CDR3 has 13 residues. CDR3 in amino acids: CASSPGALGGYTF. The DNA of the CDR3 is TGTGCCAGCAGTCCCGGGGCCTTAGGTGGCTACACCTTC.

J is TRBJ1-6 and V is TRBV9; D call uncertain. Between the trimmed V and J ends, which lost 4 bases and 5 bases, there was a span of 16 bases. This CDR3 contains 16 residues. Germline V gives CDR1 SGDLS, CDR2 YYNGEE. CDR3 region: CASSPHAAPNNSPLHF. DNA for the CDR3: TGTGCCAGCAGCCCCCATGCGGCACCTAATAATTCACCCCTCCACTTT.

The chain recombines TRBV4-3 with TRBJ1-2, with TRBD1 identical over 7 bases. This CDR3 is 13 amino acids long. Unmatched junction bases numbered 2, after V lost 5 bases and J lost 2 bases. Germline V gene sequence: CDR1 LGHNA, CDR2 YSLEER. CDR3 sequence: CASSLTGNYGYTF. CDR3 nucleotides: TGCGCCAGCAGCTTGACAGGGAACTATGGCTACACCTTC.

V is TRBV4-1 and J is TRBJ1-5, with unresolved D. This CDR3 has 14 amino acids. Germline CDR1 MGHRA, CDR2 YSYEKL. V shed 5 bases and J shed 0 bases, with 8 bases lying between them. CDR3 in DNA: TGCGCCAGCAGCGCCAGAGATAGCAATCAGCCCCAGCATTTT. This encodes CASSARDSNQPQHF.

This rearrangement joins TRBV6-6 to TRBJ1-2; the match to TRBD1 covers 7 bases. The length of the CDR3 is 14 residues. With V trimmed by 5 bases and J by 5 bases, 8 bases remained unmatched. Germline V gene sequence: CDR1 MNHNY, CDR2 SVGAGI (reference sequence). CDR3 sequence (DNA): TGTGCCAGCAGTCTCCCGGGACAGAATTATGGCTACACCTTC. Its protein product is CASSLPGQNYGYTF.

J is TRBJ1-2 and V is TRBV29-1; D unclear. The CDR3 is made up of 11 amino acids. Germline V lookup: CDR1 SQVTM, CDR2 ANQGSEA. V shed 3 bases and J shed 6 bases, with 8 bases lying between them. In DNA form, the CDR3 reads TGCAGCGTTGACGGCCGGGATGGCTACACCTTC. It specifies CSVDGRDGYTF.

The chain combines TRBV6-5 with TRBJ2-5; 8 bases align to TRBD1. J gave up 2 bases and V 5 bases, and 1 base lay outside the gene matches. Germline loops: CDR1 MNHEY, CDR2 SVGAGI. CDR3 length: 13 amino acids. The CDR3 sequence is CASSDRGQETQYF. The CDR3 nucleotides are TGTGCCAGCAGTGACAGGGGTCAAGAGACCCAGTACTTC.

This chain links TRBV5-4 with TRBJ2-7; unclear D gene. Looked up from germline, CDR1 is SGHNT and CDR2 is YYREEE (reference sequence). With 0 bases removed from V and 2 bases from J, the gap between germline ends came to 12 bases. The CDR3 consists of 15 residues. In nucleotides, the CDR3 is TGTGCCAGCAGCTTGGAGCCTAGACGAACCTACGAGCAGTACTTC. The encoded protein is CASSLEPRRTYEQYF.